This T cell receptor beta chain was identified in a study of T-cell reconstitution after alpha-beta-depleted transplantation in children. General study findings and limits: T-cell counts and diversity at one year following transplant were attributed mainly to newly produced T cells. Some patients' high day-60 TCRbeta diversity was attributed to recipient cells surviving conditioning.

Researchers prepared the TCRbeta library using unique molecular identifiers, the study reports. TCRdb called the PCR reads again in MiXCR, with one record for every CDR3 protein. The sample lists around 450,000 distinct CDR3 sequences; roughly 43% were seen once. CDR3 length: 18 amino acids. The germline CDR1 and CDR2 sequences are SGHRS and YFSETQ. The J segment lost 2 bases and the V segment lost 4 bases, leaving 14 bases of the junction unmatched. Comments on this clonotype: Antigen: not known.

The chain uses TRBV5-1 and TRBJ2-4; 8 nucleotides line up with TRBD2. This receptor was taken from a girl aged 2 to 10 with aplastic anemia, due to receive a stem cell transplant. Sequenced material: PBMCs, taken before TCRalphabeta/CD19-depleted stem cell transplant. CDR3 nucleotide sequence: TGCGCCAGCAGCCCCGGACTAGCCGGGGTGGGTTCCAAAAACATTCAGTACTTC. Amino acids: CASSPGLAGVGSKNIQYF.